This TCR beta chain was recovered during a study of T cells in Graves' hyperthyroidism and ophthalmopathy. The CDR3 regions of TCR beta were amplified from RNA transcripts. HTBI primers were used for first-round RT-PCR of the TCR CDR3. MiXCR, run by TCRdb on the multiplex PCR reads, gives a single entry per CDR3 protein. The sample shows approximately 430,000 distinct CDR3 sequences, about 14% of them seen only once. With 4 bases clipped from V and 10 bases from J, the junction kept 6 bases outside the gene matches. The CDR3 spans 13 residues. Germline lookup yields CDR1 SGHVS and CDR2 FNYEAQ. Sample: blood. The rearrangement uses TRBV7-6 and TRBJ2-1, with TRBD2 matching 8 bases. The TCR originated in a man aged 18-30 years with Graves' ophthalmopathy. This chain's CDR3 is CASSWGGGHEQFF. For the CDR3, the DNA is TGTGCCAGCAGCTGGGGCGGGGGGCACGAGCAGTTCTTC.